This T cell receptor (beta chain) is from a study of blood T cell repertoires in COVID-19. For the study at large: T cells, B-cell-depleted T cells, or PBMCs provided the cDNA or gDNA that served as material.

V lost 10 bases and J 0 bases, leaving 15 bases between the germline ends. Per germline, CDR1 ENHRY and CDR2 SYGVKD. CDR3 size: 14 residues. As processed by the authors: Scientists estimated how many nucleated cells there were by amplifying reference gene primers. The assay was immunoSEQ multiplex PCR, and TCRdb's table has in-frame clones only and misses some. The V and J calls and the clone size are those of that table, but D and trimming were determined from the DNA. The sample shows about 88,000 clones, over 75% of them seen only once. The chain employs TRBV10-3 and TRBJ1-1; a weak D match, TRBD1 (5 bases). The source of this sequence is a man older than 75 with acute or convalescent COVID-19. Source material: peripheral blood. The CDR3 bases are TGTGCCACCACATTGGGGGAGGTGAACACTGAAGCTTTCTTT. Its translation is CATTLGEVNTEAFF.